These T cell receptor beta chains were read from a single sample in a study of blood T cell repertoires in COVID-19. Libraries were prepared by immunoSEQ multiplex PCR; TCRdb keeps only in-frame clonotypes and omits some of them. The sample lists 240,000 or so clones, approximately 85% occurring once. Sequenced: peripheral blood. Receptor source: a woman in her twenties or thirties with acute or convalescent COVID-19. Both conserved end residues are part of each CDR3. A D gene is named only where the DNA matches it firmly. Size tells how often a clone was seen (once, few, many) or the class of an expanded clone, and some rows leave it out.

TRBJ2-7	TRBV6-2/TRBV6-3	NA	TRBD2	CASSADIAGAGHEQYF	TGTGCCAGCAGTGCCGATATAGCGGGAGCGGGACACGAGCAGTACTTC
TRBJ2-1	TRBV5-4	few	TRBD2	CASSMGLGSYNEQFF	TGTGCCAGCTCTATGGGACTAGGGTCCTACAATGAGCAGTTCTTC
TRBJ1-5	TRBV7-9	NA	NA	CASSSDSSRHQHF	TGTGCCAGCAGCTCCGACAGCAGTCGTCACCAGCATTTT
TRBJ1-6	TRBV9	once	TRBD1	CASSIGDSPLHSPLHF	TGTGCCAGCAGCATCGGGGACAGTCCCCTCCATTCACCCCTCCACTTT
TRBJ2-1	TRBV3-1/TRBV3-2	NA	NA	CASRHGNEQFF	TGTGCCAGCAGACATGGCAATGAGCAGTTCTTC
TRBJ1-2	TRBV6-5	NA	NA	CASSYRGYGYTF	TGTGCCAGCAGTTACCGGGGCTATGGCTACACCTTC
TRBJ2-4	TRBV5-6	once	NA	CASSAGGNIQYF	TGTGCCAGCAGCGCAGGGGGGAACATTCAGTACTTC
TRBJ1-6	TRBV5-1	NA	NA	CASSLDQVNSPLHF	TGCGCCAGCAGCTTGGATCAGGTGAATTCACCCCTCCACTTT
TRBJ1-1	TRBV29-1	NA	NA	CSVVLGTNTEAFF	TGCAGCGTTGTACTAGGCACGAACACTGAAGCTTTCTTT
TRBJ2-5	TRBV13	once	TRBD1	CASSLAGQGETQYF	TGTGCCAGCAGCTTAGCCGGACAGGGTGAGACCCAGTACTTC
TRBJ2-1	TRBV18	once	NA	CASSPRPDYSNVGQFF	TGTGCCAGCTCACCACGCCCGGACTACTCGAATGTTGGGCAGTTCTTC
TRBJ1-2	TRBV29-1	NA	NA	CSVEEAGSGTYGYTF	TGCAGCGTTGAAGAGGCGGGGAGTGGGACCTATGGCTACACCTTC
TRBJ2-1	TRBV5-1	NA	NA	CASSLRVGNNEQFF	TGCGCCAGCAGCTTACGGGTCGGGAACAATGAGCAGTTCTTC
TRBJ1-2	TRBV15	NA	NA	CATSRDSGNYGYTF	TGTGCCACCAGCAGAGACTCGGGGAACTATGGCTACACCTTC
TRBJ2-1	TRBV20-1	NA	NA	CSAGTYNEQFF	TGCAGTGCCGGGACTTACAATGAGCAGTTCTTC
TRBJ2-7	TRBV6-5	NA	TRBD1	CASSMGQEYEQYF	TGTGCCAGCAGTATGGGACAGGAGTACGAGCAGTACTTC
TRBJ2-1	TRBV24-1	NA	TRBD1	CATSVRRQGASYQDNEQFF	TGTGCCACCAGTGTAAGGAGACAGGGGGCCTCTTACCAGGACAATGAGCAGTTCTTC
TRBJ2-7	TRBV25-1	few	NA	CASSDSRTATYEQYF	TGTGCCAGCAGTGATTCCCGGACAGCAACCTACGAGCAGTACTTC
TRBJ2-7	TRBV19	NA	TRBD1	CASQPPQGVPPSSYEQYF	TGTGCCAGTCAACCCCCCCAGGGGGTTCCTCCTAGCTCCTACGAGCAGTACTTC
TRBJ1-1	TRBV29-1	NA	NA	CSVEMRTEAFF	TGCAGCGTTGAAATGAGGACTGAAGCTTTCTTT
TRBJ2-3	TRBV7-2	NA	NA	CASSWRGRSTDTQYF	TGTGCCAGCAGCTGGAGGGGGCGCAGCACAGATACGCAGTATTTT
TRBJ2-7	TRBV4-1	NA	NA	CASSQPGSYSYEQYF	TGCGCCAGCAGCCAACCGGGATCCTACTCCTACGAGCAGTACTTC
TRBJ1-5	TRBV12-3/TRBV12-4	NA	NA	CASSLIYNQPQHF	TGTGCCAGCAGTTTAATATATAATCAGCCCCAGCATTTT
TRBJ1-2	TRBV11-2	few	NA	CASSLDTIQGRDDYGYTF	TGTGCCAGCAGCTTAGATACGATACAGGGAAGGGATGACTATGGCTACACCTTC
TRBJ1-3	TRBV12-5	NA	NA	CASGPAGTSSSGNTIYF	TGTGCTAGTGGCCCCGCCGGGACTTCTAGCTCTGGAAACACCATATATTTT
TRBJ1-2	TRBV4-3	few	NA	CASSQDGQTANYGYTF	TGCGCCAGCAGCCAAGATGGGCAGACCGCTAACTATGGCTACACCTTC
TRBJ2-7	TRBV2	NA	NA	CASRAGTYEQYF	TGTGCCAGCAGGGCCGGGACCTACGAGCAGTACTTC
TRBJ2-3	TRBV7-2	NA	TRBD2	CASSWTSGWSDTQYF	TGTGCCAGCAGCTGGACTAGCGGCTGGTCGGATACGCAGTATTTT
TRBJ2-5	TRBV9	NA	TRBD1	CASSTSPGTGLKRETQYF	TGTGCCAGCAGCACGTCCCCCGGGACAGGGCTAAAGAGAGAGACCCAGTACTTC
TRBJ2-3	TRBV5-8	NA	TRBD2	CASSLGTSGGDTQYF	TGTGCCAGCAGCTTGGGGACTAGCGGGGGGGATACGCAGTATTTT
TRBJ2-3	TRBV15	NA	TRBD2	CATLLGEGITDTQYF	TGTGCCACCTTACTAGGGGAGGGCATCACAGATACGCAGTATTTT